The rows below give T cell receptor beta chains drawn from one sample of a study of shared clonotypes between healthy human individuals. Using immunoSEQ multiplex PCR, the repertoire was profiled, and TCRdb retains in-frame clones only, with some absent. The profile shows about 1 million clones, around 76% of them singletons. Sequenced material: memory CD4+ T cells sorted from blood. These receptors were taken from a man aged 18 to 29 in good health. The CDR3 runs from the conserved cysteine through the conserved F or W. Fields, in order: J gene, V gene, D gene, clone size, CDR3 length, CDR3 DNA, CDR3 protein. D genes are given only for firm matches. Where a row states a size, it is once, few, many or the class of an expanded clone; other rows omit it.

TRBJ2-7 | TRBV10-1 | TRBD1 | many | 17 | TGCGCCAGCAGTGGGGACTCCGGGACAGGGCGAACCTACGAGCAGTACTTC | CASSGDSGTGRTYEQYF
TRBJ1-4 | TRBV15 | . | . | 16 | TGTGCCACCAGCAGAGGTGAAGTTGCAACTAATGAAAAACTGTTTTTT | CATSRGEVATNEKLFF
TRBJ2-7 | TRBV10-3 | TRBD1 | . | 16 | TGTGCCATCACCGATGCCCGGGACAGGGTCTCCTACGAGCAGTACTTC | CAITDARDRVSYEQYF
TRBJ1-6 | TRBV5-1 | TRBD1 | few | 14 | TGCGCCAGCAGATCCGGGACAGAAAATTCACCCCTCCACTTT | CASRSGTENSPLHF
TRBJ2-6 | TRBV5-1 | . | once | 15 | TGCGCCAGCAGCTTGAAGGGGACTGGGGCCAACGTCCTGACTTTC | CASSLKGTGANVLTF
TRBJ2-2 | TRBV10-3 | . | . | 13 | TGTGCCACCCGGGCGGGGGCGACCGGGGAGCTGTTTTTT | CATRAGATGELFF
TRBJ2-3 | TRBV7-2 | TRBD2 | . | 15 | TGTGCCAGCACTAGCGGGAGGGCCACGGCAGATACGCAGTATTTT | CASTSGRATADTQYF
TRBJ2-2 | TRBV28 | . | few | 13 | TGTGCCAGCAAAGAAGACACACCCGGGGAGCTGTTTTTT | CASKEDTPGELFF
TRBJ2-7 | TRBV5-6 | . | . | 14 | TGTGCCAGCAGCCCGGTTTCGGGGGCGAAAGAGCAGTACTTC | CASSPVSGAKEQYF
TRBJ1-1 | TRBV7-6 | . | . | 15 | TGTGCCAGCAGCTTAGATGAGGGGCGCAGCACTGAAGCTTTCTTT | CASSLDEGRSTEAFF
TRBJ1-5 | TRBV30 | TRBD1 | few | 14 | TGTGCCTGGAGCCCTGGACAGGGAGGTCAGCCCCAGCATTTT | CAWSPGQGGQPQHF
TRBJ1-1 | TRBV27 | TRBD1 | . | 15 | TGTGCCAGCAGTTTACGGGACAGGGGGAACACTGAAGCTTTCTTT | CASSLRDRGNTEAFF
TRBJ1-1 | TRBV7-2 | . | . | 15 | TGTGCCAGCAGCAGGACGACAGGTTTGAACACTGAAGCTTTCTTT | CASSRTTGLNTEAFF
TRBJ2-7 | TRBV5-1 | . | many | 14 | TGCGCCAGCAGCTTGGGTGGCAGACCCTACGAGCAGTACTTC | CASSLGGRPYEQYF
TRBJ2-3 | TRBV2 | . | . | 14 | TGTGCCAGCCTCGGCGTAGCGATCACAGATACGCAGTATTTT | CASLGVAITDTQYF
TRBJ2-3 | TRBV28 | TRBD2 | few | 15 | TGTGCCAGCATGGTAGCGGGTCTCAGCACAGATACGCAGTATTTT | CASMVAGLSTDTQYF